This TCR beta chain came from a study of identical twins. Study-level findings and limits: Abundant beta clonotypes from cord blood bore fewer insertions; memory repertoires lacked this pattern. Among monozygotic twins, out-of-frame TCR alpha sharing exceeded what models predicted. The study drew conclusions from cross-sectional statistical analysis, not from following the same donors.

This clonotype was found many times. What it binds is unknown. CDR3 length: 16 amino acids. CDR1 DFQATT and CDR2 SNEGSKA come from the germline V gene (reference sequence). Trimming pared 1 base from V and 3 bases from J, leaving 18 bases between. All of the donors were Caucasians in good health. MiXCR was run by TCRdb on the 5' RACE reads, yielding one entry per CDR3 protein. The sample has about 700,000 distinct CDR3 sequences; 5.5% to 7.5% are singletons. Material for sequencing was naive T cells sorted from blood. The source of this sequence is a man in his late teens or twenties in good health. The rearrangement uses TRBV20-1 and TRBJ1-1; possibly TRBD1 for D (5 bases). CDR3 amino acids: CSARALLMGRDTEAFF. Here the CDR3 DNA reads TGCAGTGCTAGAGCACTCTTAATGGGGCGGGACACTGAAGCTTTCTTT.